This T cell receptor beta chain comes out of a study of blood T cell repertoires in COVID-19. The CDR3 runs 11 residues. Trimming took off 4 bases at V and 1 base at J, with 4 bases between the two ends. CDR1 and CDR2 (germline): SQVTM, ANQGSEA. The assay was immunoSEQ multiplex PCR, and TCRdb's table has in-frame clones only and misses some. The sample consists of around 250,000 clones, over 80% of them appearing once. V is TRBV29-1 and J is TRBJ1-1; no reliable D call. The TCR comes from a man aged 50-60 years who had been exposed to COVID-19. Material: PBMCs or T cells enriched from blood (not recorded which). The CDR3 DNA is TGCAGCGTTGGGAGGAACACTGAAGCTTTCTTT. Residues: CSVGRNTEAFF.